This is a list of T cell receptor beta chains from one sample in a study of cytomegalovirus exposure and HLA in healthy donors. Generated by immunoSEQ multiplex PCR, the TCRdb table keeps only in-frame clones and is missing some. The sample consists of under 200,000 clones, roughly 80% of them appearing once. Sequencing was carried out using PBMCs. The receptors were sampled from a woman between 18 and 29 years old in good health and CMV-seronegative. Both conserved end residues are trimmed from each CDR3. D genes are given only for firm matches.

v_call	cdr3_length	d_call	cdr3_aa
TRBV11-1	14	TRBD2	ASSLPLAGVKETQY
TRBV30	11	.	AWSGIRRYEQF
TRBV2	12	TRBD2	ASRGLAGYNEQF
TRBV2	12	.	ASIGGSASYEQY
TRBV4-2	15	TRBD2	ASSQSGTSGRRDEQY
TRBV29-1	11	TRBD1	SVVGQGSGTQY
TRBV7-2	16	TRBD1	ASSLSHQTGAGANVLT
TRBV19	10	TRBD1	ASSMGDRAQY
TRBV18	11	.	ASSQTENTEAF
TRBV5-5	13	TRBD1	ASSLVGDRAAGYT
TRBV7-8	11	.	ASSLGTSEKLF
TRBV25-1	11	.	ASWSGKNYGYT
TRBV5-8	14	TRBD2	ASSFAGGENSYEQY
TRBV1	14	.	TSSQDSGTGDNGYT
TRBV5-1	14	TRBD1	ASSYLPGQGGETQY
TRBV29-1	13	.	SVENPRVVNTEAF
TRBV6-1	13	TRBD2	ASENLAGGTDTQY
TRBV7-9	13	.	ASSLDPLASHEQY
TRBV5-1	13	.	ASSSPGPGANEQF
TRBV19	17	TRBD1	ASSPPDPGQHYSNQPQH
TRBV11-1	14	TRBD1	ASSFGQATSQETQY
TRBV28	14	TRBD2	ASSTSGGPSTDTQY
TRBV5-6	14	TRBD1	ASSLGQANQVDGYT
TRBV18	12	TRBD1	ASSPQQGLNTIY
TRBV27	13	TRBD1	ASTDRGPSTRELF
TRBV2	17	TRBD1	ASSENSGTAFPSTDTQY
TRBV30	9	TRBD1	AWKTGDGYT
TRBV5-6	16	.	ASSLVTAVYSGANVLT
TRBV19	16	TRBD2	ASSISLRGLADTGELF
TRBV5-4	14	.	ASSLAQGSGANVLT
TRBV30	9	TRBD1	AWDRAYEQY
TRBV28	10	TRBD2	VSGRVTGELF
TRBV10-2	15	TRBD1	ASSVDRLDATNEKLF
TRBV19	15	TRBD2	ASSIQGPSSGSYEQY
TRBV14	13	TRBD1	ASSQVRGNQETQY
TRBV28	14	.	ASSTEFQGYNQPQH
TRBV28	15	.	ASSFSRWGVPQETQY
TRBV5-6	13	TRBD1	ASSRGQAGSSPLH
TRBV27	14	.	ASSPRGPSVAEKLF
TRBV7-9	14	TRBD2	ASSLTSGMGTGELF
TRBV28	15	TRBD2	ASSFPRTSGSRDTQY
TRBV7-8	13	TRBD1	ASSSPDRASYEQY
TRBV6-4	12	.	ASRLTVMNTEAF
TRBV10-3	13	TRBD2	AISDKLAGYNEQF
TRBV27	14	TRBD1	ASSKGQGLAKNIQY
TRBV6-1	12	TRBD1	AIRRDRGYNEQF
TRBV7-2	12	TRBD1	ASSRGQSTGELF
TRBV5-6	11	TRBD1	ASSSDRVETQY
TRBV27	10	.	ASSSGSYEQY
TRBV15	13	TRBD2	ATSFLAGGSYEQY
TRBV28	15	TRBD2	ASSFSGGTTRVYEQY
TRBV10-2	11	TRBD2	ATLSGSYNEQF
TRBV27	13	.	ASSSRPDSADTQY
TRBV11-2	13	.	ASSLTRSTNEKLF
TRBV7-9	14	TRBD1	ASSLEGAPSGNTIY
TRBV10-3	14	.	AISEPRGSTYNEQF
TRBV11-2	12	.	ASSPRGDGNTIY
TRBV18	12	TRBD1	ASSPTGTGAEQY
TRBV19	14	.	ASSTSRGPAGYGYT
TRBV10-3	13	TRBD1	AISVQGQAFYGYT